This is a list of T cell receptor beta chains from one sample in a study of spatial heterogeneity in lung cancer. TCRdb re-analysed the 5' RACE reads in MiXCR, keeping a single row per CDR3 protein. Of some 14,000 distinct CDR3 sequences listed, 3% to 4% were seen once; the top ten hold roughly a sixth. Material: lung tumor tissue, obtained at surgery. These receptors all stem from a male donor with early-stage non-small cell lung cancer. Each CDR3 is given with its conserved first and last residue. Fields, in order: V gene, J gene, D gene, clone size, CDR3 length, CDR3 protein, CDR3 DNA. A D gene is named only where the DNA matches it firmly. Where a row states a size, it is once, few, many or the class of an expanded clone; other rows omit it.

>TRBV3-1|TRBJ2-1|NA|many|15
CASSDRGVSYNEQFF
TGTGCCAGCAGTGACAGAGGAGTTTCCTACAATGAGCAGTTCTTC
>TRBV20-1|TRBJ2-4|NA|few|15
CSAKESSGAKNMQYF
TGCAGTGCTAAGGAGTCGTCGGGGGCCAAAAACATGCAGTACTTC
>TRBV7-9|TRBJ1-2|NA|medium-sized|15
CASSLQAARSYGYTF
TGTGCCAGCAGCTTACAGGCAGCCAGGAGCTATGGCTACACCTTC
>TRBV7-3|TRBJ2-1|TRBD2|many|15
CASSLGLAAYNEQFF
TGTGCCAGCAGCTTAGGCCTAGCGGCCTACAATGAGCAGTTCTTC
>TRBV6-2/TRBV6-3|TRBJ2-3|NA|many|17
CASSYSPSHRQTDTQYF
TGTGCCAGCAGTTACTCACCATCTCACAGGCAAACAGATACGCAGTATTTT
>TRBV7-2|TRBJ2-5|NA|many|14
CASSLAWGQETQYF
TGTGCCAGCAGCTTAGCGTGGGGCCAAGAGACCCAGTACTTC
>TRBV6-2/TRBV6-3|TRBJ1-1|TRBD1|many|15
CASSYINRGPTEAFF
TGTGCCAGCAGTTACATTAACAGGGGGCCCACTGAAGCTTTCTTT
>TRBV4-3|TRBJ2-5|NA|few|14
CASSQDWGQETQYF
TGCGCCAGCAGCCAAGACTGGGGTCAAGAGACCCAGTACTTC
>TRBV5-6|TRBJ2-1|NA|many|17
CASSLELWQGSYNEQFF
TGTGCCAGCAGCTTGGAGTTGTGGCAGGGCTCCTACAATGAGCAGTTCTTC
>TRBV29-1|TRBJ2-7|NA|many|12
CSVAPLRGEQYF
TGCAGCGTTGCCCCCCTTCGGGGCGAGCAGTACTTC
>TRBV7-8|TRBJ2-3|TRBD2|many|19
CASSPGLAGGNLRRDTQYF
TGTGCCAGCAGCCCGGGACTAGCGGGGGGGAACTTGCGGAGGGATACGCAGTATTTT
>TRBV14|TRBJ1-1|NA|many|13
CASSFGRDTEAFF
TGTGCCAGCAGCTTCGGGCGGGACACTGAAGCTTTCTTT
>TRBV15|TRBJ1-3|NA|medium-sized|21
CATSRDRVLSRQAISGNTIYF
TGTGCCACCAGCAGAGATCGGGTACTTTCCCGCCAGGCGATCTCTGGAAACACCATATATTTT
>TRBV28|TRBJ1-5|TRBD1|many|15
CASTTGQGAGQPQHF
TGTGCCAGCACCACGGGACAGGGGGCCGGACAGCCCCAGCATTTT
>TRBV29-1|TRBJ2-1|NA|many|12
CSVQQGMGEQFF
TGCAGCGTTCAACAGGGAATGGGTGAGCAGTTCTTC
>TRBV7-2|TRBJ2-6|NA|many|15
CASSPNPGGANVLTF
TGTGCCAGCAGCCCTAACCCGGGGGGGGCCAACGTCCTGACTTTC
>TRBV11-2|TRBJ1-4|TRBD1|many|13
CASSLDRVEKLFF
TGTGCCAGCAGCTTGGACAGGGTTGAAAAACTGTTTTTT
>TRBV4-2|TRBJ2-3|NA|many|15
CASSQASFNADTQYF
TGTGCCAGCAGCCAAGCCTCTTTCAACGCAGATACGCAGTATTTT
>TRBV2|TRBJ2-3|NA|medium-sized|13
CASTWAPGDTQYF
TGTGCCAGCACCTGGGCCCCCGGGGATACGCAGTATTTT
>TRBV7-3|TRBJ2-5|TRBD2|NA|16
CASSLTASGGKETQYF
TGTGCCAGCAGCTTAACGGCTAGCGGGGGCAAGGAGACCCAGTACTTC
>TRBV3-1|TRBJ1-1|NA|many|14
CASSQVGSNTEAFF
TGTGCCAGCAGCCAAGTCGGGAGTAACACTGAAGCTTTCTTT
>TRBV5-4|TRBJ2-3|TRBD2|medium-sized|15
CASSLARAGGDTQYF
TGTGCCAGCAGCTTGGCGCGCGCGGGGGGAGATACGCAGTATTTT
>TRBV5-1|TRBJ2-3|TRBD2|NA|14
CASTAGGRQDTQYF
TGCGCCAGCACAGCGGGGGGGCGACAAGATACGCAGTATTTT
>TRBV5-1|TRBJ2-7|NA|medium-sized|12
CASSPQGIEQYF
TGCGCCAGCAGCCCTCAGGGAATCGAGCAGTACTTC
>TRBV6-2/TRBV6-3|TRBJ2-2|NA|many|12
CASSNPRGELFF
TGTGCCAGCAGTAACCCACGCGGGGAGCTGTTTTTT
>TRBV19|TRBJ1-6|NA|many|14
CASSPGGYNSPLHF
TGTGCCAGTAGTCCCGGCGGCTATAATTCACCCCTCCACTTT
>TRBV6-6|TRBJ1-5|NA|many|12
CASSDPGPPQHF
TGTGCCAGCAGCGACCCCGGCCCGCCCCAGCATTTT
>TRBV20-1|TRBJ2-1|TRBD2|many|16
CSARVMRGGIDNEQFF
TGCAGTGCTAGAGTCATGCGGGGGGGCATCGACAATGAGCAGTTCTTC
>TRBV24-1|TRBJ1-5|NA|medium-sized|14
CATSDLNGNQPQHF
TGTGCCACCAGTGATTTGAATGGGAATCAGCCCCAGCATTTT
>TRBV7-2|TRBJ1-2|TRBD1|few|13
CASSLQGAYGYTF
TGTGCCAGCAGCTTACAGGGGGCCTATGGCTACACCTTC
>TRBV27|TRBJ1-5|NA|many|15
CASSLSTGPNQPQHF
TGTGCCAGCAGTTTATCGACGGGGCCTAATCAGCCCCAGCATTTT
>TRBV28|TRBJ1-1|TRBD1|many|14
CASRRQGAGTEAFF
TGTGCCAGCAGGCGGCAGGGGGCTGGCACTGAAGCTTTCTTT
>TRBV28|TRBJ2-5|TRBD1|many|14
CASSSPTGVETQYF
TGTGCCAGCAGTTCTCCGACAGGGGTCGAGACCCAGTACTTC
>TRBV5-4|TRBJ1-1|NA|many|14
CASSPAVENTEAFF
TGTGCCAGCAGCCCGGCCGTCGAGAACACTGAAGCTTTCTTT
>TRBV7-6|TRBJ2-2|TRBD2|many|18
CASSPSSLAGSRNGELFF
TGTGCCAGCAGCCCGTCCTCCCTAGCGGGGAGTCGGAACGGGGAGCTGTTTTTT
>TRBV2|TRBJ1-3|NA|many|14
CASSETIGRSAIYF
TGTGCCAGCAGTGAAACCATCGGCAGGAGTGCCATATATTTT
>TRBV7-2|TRBJ1-5|NA|few|15
CASSLGSGVGQPQHF
TGTGCCAGCAGCTTAGGGTCGGGGGTCGGTCAGCCCCAGCATTTT
>TRBV5-1|TRBJ2-3|TRBD2|many|16
CASSPDVAGASDTQYF
TGCGCCAGCAGCCCGGACGTAGCGGGGGCCTCAGATACGCAGTATTTT
>TRBV7-9|TRBJ1-3|NA|NA|15
CASSLSGPLGNTIYF
TGTGCCAGCAGCTTATCAGGACCGCTGGGAAACACCATATATTTT
>TRBV5-1|TRBJ1-2|NA|many|14
CASSTEGRNYGYTF
TGCGCCAGCAGCACGGAGGGGCGTAACTATGGCTACACCTTC
>TRBV11-1|TRBJ2-5|NA|many|18
CASSLEPVLTSDQETQYF
TGTGCCAGCAGCTTAGAGCCGGTTCTAACTTCCGACCAAGAGACCCAGTACTTC
>TRBV7-8|TRBJ2-7|TRBD1|many|13
CASSQRQGLEQYF
TGTGCCAGCAGCCAACGACAGGGGCTGGAGCAGTACTTC
>TRBV10-3|TRBJ1-2|NA|medium-sized|13
CAISVGQSGGYTF
TGTGCCATCAGTGTCGGACAGTCTGGTGGCTACACCTTC